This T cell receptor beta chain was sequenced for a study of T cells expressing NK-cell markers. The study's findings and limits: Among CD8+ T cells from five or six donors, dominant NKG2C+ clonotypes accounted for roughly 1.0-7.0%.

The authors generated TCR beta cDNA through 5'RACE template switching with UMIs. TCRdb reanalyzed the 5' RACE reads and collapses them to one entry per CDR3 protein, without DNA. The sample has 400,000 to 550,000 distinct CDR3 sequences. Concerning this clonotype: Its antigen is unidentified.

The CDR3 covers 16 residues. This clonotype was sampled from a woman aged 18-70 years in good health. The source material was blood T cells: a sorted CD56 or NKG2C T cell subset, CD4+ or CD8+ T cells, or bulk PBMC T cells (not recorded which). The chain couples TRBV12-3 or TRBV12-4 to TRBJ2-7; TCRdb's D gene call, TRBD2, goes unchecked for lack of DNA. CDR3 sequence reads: CASSLQTSGSLYEQYF.